This passage covers 30 T cell receptor beta chains from one sample sequenced in a study of radiotherapy plus CTLA-4 blockade in lung cancer. Profiling relied on immunoSEQ multiplex PCR, and the TCRdb table lists in-frame clones only, not all of them. This table holds around 99,000 clones, around nine tenths found once. The material sequenced was peripheral blood, taken from a patient treated with radiotherapy plus ipilimumab. The receptor set was obtained from a human donor with non-small cell lung cancer that progressed on radiotherapy plus ipilimumab.

The rearrangement uses TRBV7-8 and TRBJ2-1; D is ambiguous. V lost 1 base, J lost 8 bases, and 15 bases lay in between. Germline-derived CDR1 and CDR2 are SGHVS and FQNEAQ. This CDR3 has 15 amino acids. CDR3 amino acids: CASSLELVSVYEQFF. CDR3 DNA sequence: TGTGCCAGCAGCTTAGAGTTGGTTAGTGTCTATGAGCAGTTCTTC.

The chain couples TRBV19 to TRBJ1-1, with a possible D match to TRBD1 (5 bases). The V gene lost 3 bases and the J gene lost 1 base, with 12 bases spanning the gap. Germline-derived CDR1 and CDR2 are LNHDA and SQIVND (reference sequence). The CDR3 runs to 15 residues. As DNA, the CDR3 is TGTGCCAGTAGTATTCAGGGAAGAGAGAACACTGAAGCTTTCTTT. It translates to CASSIQGRENTEAFF.

The genes are TRBV28 and TRBJ2-3; no definite D call. In germline, CDR1 is MDHEN, CDR2 SYDVKM. CDR3 size: 13 residues. Between the trimmed V and J ends, which lost 3 bases and 2 bases, there was a span of 6 bases. CDR3 nucleotides: TGTGCCAGCAGTTTGGACCACACAGATACGCAGTATTTT. This codes for CASSLDHTDTQYF.

The chain employs TRBV5-1 and TRBJ2-7; TRBD1 matches 8 bases. V gave up 4 bases and J gave up 4 bases; unmatched junction bases: 13. The V gene's germline CDR1 is SGHRS and CDR2 YFSETQ. The CDR3 length is 16 residues. Written as DNA, the CDR3 is TGCGCCAGCAGCACAACTGCCGGGACAGGACAATACGAGCAGTACTTC. It yields the protein CASSTTAGTGQYEQYF. Looking up the rest from reference TRBV5-1 and TRBJ2-7 gives the full variable domain: KAGVTQTPRYLIKTRGQQVTLSCSPISGHRSVSWYQQTPGQGLQFLFEYFSETQRNKGNFPGRFSGRQFSNSRSEMNVSTLELGDSALYLCASSTTAGTGQYEQYFGPGTRLTVT.

The chain uses TRBV7-6 and TRBJ2-2; a possible D gene is TRBD2 (6 bases). The CDR3 sequence is 17 residues long. Looked up from germline, CDR1 is SGHVS and CDR2 is FNYEAQ. Trimming took off 1 base at V and 6 bases at J, with 18 bases between the two ends. CDR3 coding DNA: TGTGCCAGCAGCTTAGACGGGAGAGCCCGTTCGGCCGGGGAGCTGTTTTTT. It codes for CASSLDGRARSAGELFF.

This clone was counted a few times. The chain recombines TRBV6-1 with TRBJ2-7, with TRBD1 matching over 8 bases. This CDR3 region has 13 residues. Germline CDR1 reads MNHNS; CDR2 reads SASEGT. The V segment lost 4 bases and the J segment 4 bases; nucleotides outside the gene matches: 3. CDR3: CASSGQGTYEQYF. CDR3 nucleotides: TGTGCCAGCAGTGGACAGGGGACTTACGAGCAGTACTTC.

With respect to this clone: A read error may produce the germline difference seen at one junction end. The V gene is TRBV2, the J gene TRBJ2-7; TRBD2 aligns across 10 bases. Germline CDR1 reads SNHLY; CDR2 reads FYNNEI. The length of the CDR3 is 15 residues. Written as DNA, the CDR3 is TGTGCCAGCACTGAAGGGCTAGCGGGAGTAAACGAGCAGTACTTC. Its protein product is CASTEGLAGVNEQYF.

The chain combines TRBV2 with TRBJ2-1; unclear D gene. In germline, CDR1 is SNHLY, CDR2 FYNNEI. The V end was cut by 2 bases, the J end by 7 bases, with 15 bases between. The CDR3 runs 15 residues. The CDR3 coding sequence is TGTGCCAGCAGTGAAATCTTGTCTCAGGTGAATGAGCAGTTCTTC. Translating it yields CASSEILSQVNEQFF.

This rearrangement joins TRBV7-2 to TRBJ1-2, with D perhaps matching TRBD1 (5 bases). The CDR3 covers 10 residues. CDR1 SGHTA and CDR2 FQGNSA come from the germline V gene. V was shortened by 11 bases and J by 4 bases, with 8 bases between the two germline ends. The CDR3 loop is CASDIYGYTF. The CDR3 bases are TGTGCCTCGGACATCTATGGCTACACCTTC.

The J gene is TRBJ1-5, the V gene TRBV19, with D possibly matching TRBD1 (6 bases). CDR1 and CDR2 from the germline V gene are LNHDA and SQIVND (reference sequence). The CDR3 totals 15 residues. Trimming cost V 5 bases and J 1 base, with 12 bases left between them. The CDR3 DNA follows: TGTGCCAGTAGTCTAACAGGGCTAAGCAATCAGCCCCAGCATTTT. It encodes CASSLTGLSNQPQHF.

The chain recombines TRBV29-1 with TRBJ2-3; no clear D gene. CDR1 and CDR2 (germline): SQVTM, ANQGSEA. The ends were cut back, 7 bases at V and 2 bases at J, with 7 bases in the middle. The CDR3 totals 11 residues. The CDR3 nucleotides are TGCAGCGCTAGATACACAGATACGCAGTATTTT. This codes for CSARYTDTQYF.

V is TRBV10-3 and J is TRBJ2-7, with D possibly TRBD2 on 6 matching bases. Trimming removed 5 bases at V and 1 base at J, with 15 bases between. Per the germline V gene, CDR1 is ENHRY and CDR2 is SYGVKD. The CDR3 extends over 15 amino acids. The CDR3 region is CAISPRGGDSYEQYF. CDR3 coding DNA: TGTGCCATCAGTCCCCGTGGAGGGGATTCCTACGAGCAGTACTTC.

The chain employs TRBV19 and TRBJ2-7; D gene uncertain. V was trimmed by 5 bases and J by 4 bases, leaving 15 bases between them. The CDR3 runs 14 residues. Germline V gene sequence: CDR1 LNHDA, CDR2 SQIVND (reference sequence). CDR3 protein: CASSLRAYGYEQYF. In DNA form, the CDR3 reads TGTGCCAGTAGTTTACGGGCCTACGGGTACGAGCAGTACTTC.

V and J are TRBV11-2 and TRBJ2-1; D gene uncertain. CDR1 and CDR2 (germline): SGHAT, FQNNGV. Trimming took off 5 bases at V and 4 bases at J, with 3 bases between the two ends. The CDR3 is 11 amino acids. Here the CDR3 reads CASSRYNEQFF. The CDR3 nucleotides are TGTGCCAGCAGCCGATACAATGAGCAGTTCTTC.

V and J are TRBV7-2 and TRBJ2-1; 16 nucleotides align to TRBD2. V lost 1 base and J lost 11; bases outside the gene matches: 14. The CDR3 contains 19 residues. From germline, CDR1 is SGHTA and CDR2 FQGNSA. CDR3 region: CASSLGLLLGLAGGPKQFF. The CDR3 nucleotides read TGTGCCAGCAGCTTAGGTCTGCTTTTGGGACTAGCGGGAGGGCCGAAGCAGTTCTTC.

The rearrangement uses TRBV19 and TRBJ2-7; 8 bases line up with TRBD2. Per the germline V gene, CDR1 is LNHDA and CDR2 is SQIVND (reference sequence). V trimming: 1 base; J trimming: 3 bases; junction bases outside the gene matches: 2. There are 14 residues in the CDR3. CDR3 in amino acids: CASSIGGLGYEQYF. DNA for the CDR3: TGTGCCAGTAGTATAGGGGGACTAGGCTACGAGCAGTACTTC.

The genes are TRBV6-1 and TRBJ1-3; D uncertain. V was cut by 5 bases and J by 0 bases, with 11 bases left in between. The germline CDR1 and CDR2 sequences are MNHNS and SASEGT. CDR3 length: 15 residues. CDR3 loop: CASSSAAPSGNTIYF. The CDR3 coding sequence is TGTGCCAGCAGTTCCGCCGCTCCCTCTGGAAACACCATATATTTT.

The V gene is TRBV6-1, the J gene TRBJ2-7, with D unresolved. V lost 0 bases, J lost 2 bases, and 5 bases lay in between. The CDR3 contains 13 residues. CDR1 is MNHNS and CDR2 is SASEGT in the germline V gene. The CDR3 loop reads CASSEATPYEQYF. The CDR3 DNA follows: TGTGCCAGCAGTGAAGCTACCCCCTACGAGCAGTACTTC.

The J gene is TRBJ2-3, the V gene TRBV29-1; 7 bases map to TRBD1. This CDR3 region has 13 residues. V dropped 5 bases and J dropped 4; count of bases not matched to a gene: 6. Looked up from germline, CDR1 is SQVTM and CDR2 is ANQGSEA. This chain's CDR3 is CSVSQGVADTQYF. The CDR3 DNA reads TGCAGCGTTTCCCAGGGGGTCGCAGATACGCAGTATTTT.

V is TRBV2 and J is TRBJ2-3; no clear D. Per the germline V gene, CDR1 is SNHLY and CDR2 is FYNNEI. The length of the CDR3 is 13 residues. The V end lost 4 bases, the J end lost 4 bases, and 9 bases lay between the germline ends. CDR3 nucleotides: TGTGCCAGCAGTGGGCGGAGATCAGATACGCAGTATTTT. Translated, it gives CASSGRRSDTQYF.

The gene calls are TRBV2 and TRBJ2-3; the match to TRBD1 covers 10 bases. V shed 8 bases and J 3 bases; nucleotides not matched to a gene: 5. Looked up from germline, CDR1 is SNHLY and CDR2 is FYNNEI. This CDR3 is 14 amino acids long. Here the CDR3 reads CASARQGATDTQYF. Here the CDR3 DNA reads TGTGCCAGCGCTCGACAGGGGGCGACAGATACGCAGTATTTT.

The CDR3 sequence is CASGGTHNQPQHF. CDR3 nucleotides: TGTGCCTCCGGTGGCACGCACAATCAGCCCCAGCATTTT. V gene TRBV6-6 combines with J gene TRBJ1-5; D call uncertain. Germline-derived CDR1 and CDR2 are MNHNY and SVGAGI (reference sequence). The V end was cut by 11 bases, the J end by 3 bases, with 14 bases between. This CDR3 is 13 amino acids long.

The table lists this clone with a count of one. This chain links TRBV7-9 with TRBJ2-1, with 7 positions matching TRBD2. Germline V gene data show CDR1 as SEHNR and CDR2 as FQNEAQ (reference sequence). CDR3 length: 16 amino acids. V trimming: 2 bases; J trimming: 4 bases; junction bases outside the gene matches: 8. Here the CDR3 reads CASSLSAGAPYNEQFF. The CDR3 nucleotides are TGTGCCAGCAGCTTAAGTGCGGGAGCCCCGTACAATGAGCAGTTCTTC.

The chain carries TRBV29-1 and TRBJ2-3, with TRBD2 matching over 7 bases. Germline loops: CDR1 SQVTM, CDR2 ANQGSEA. V was clipped by 3 bases and J by 0 bases; unmatched bases: 3. The CDR3 has 14 amino acids. CDR3 DNA: TGCAGCGTTGAGACGGGACTAAGCACAGATACGCAGTATTTT. Encoded protein: CSVETGLSTDTQYF.

This clone was recorded only once. The rearrangement links TRBV11-2 to TRBJ2-4, with TRBD2 identical over 7 bases. This CDR3 is built from 15 residues. V lost 5 bases to trimming and J lost 11 bases; unmatched junction nucleotides: 15. CDR1 is SGHAT and CDR2 is FQNNGV in the germline V gene. The CDR3 sequence: CASSNGRAAGAVQYF. The CDR3 DNA follows: TGTGCCAGCAGCAATGGGAGGGCGGCGGGAGCGGTTCAGTACTTC.

This clone was seen only a few times. This chain joins TRBV2 and TRBJ2-2, with 10 bases fitting TRBD2. The CDR3 is 15 amino acids. After removal of 5 bases from V and 6 bases from J, the junction contained 6 bases not matched to a gene. The germline gives CDR1 SNHLY, CDR2 FYNNEI. The CDR3 sequence: CASSRPSGSAGELFF. For the CDR3, the DNA is TGTGCCAGCAGTAGGCCTAGCGGGAGTGCCGGGGAGCTGTTTTTT.

The V gene is TRBV11-2, the J gene TRBJ1-2; D may be TRBD1 (6 bases). The CDR3 is 13 residues long. The V and J ends lost 5 bases and 3 bases respectively, with 10 bases between them. Germline V gene lookup returns CDR1 SGHAT and CDR2 FQNNGV. CDR3 in amino acids: CASSPDRHYGYTF. The DNA of the CDR3 is TGTGCCAGCAGCCCCGACAGGCACTATGGCTACACCTTC. The full variable domain, completed using reference TRBV11-2 and TRBJ1-2, is EAGVAQSPRYKIIEKRQSVAFWCNPISGHATLYWYQQILGQGPKLLIQFQNNGVVDDSQLPKDRFSAERLKGVDSTLKIQPAKLEDSAVYLCASSPDRHYGYTFGSGTRLTVV.

The J gene is TRBJ2-3, the V gene TRBV7-9, with 11 bases aligning to TRBD2. Trimming took 6 bases from V and 3 from J; bases not matched to a gene: 8. Germline V gene lookup returns CDR1 SEHNR and CDR2 FQNEAQ (reference sequence). The CDR3 totals 16 residues. CDR3 amino acids: CASRRLAGGWTDTQYF. In DNA, the CDR3 is TGTGCCAGCAGGCGGCTAGCGGGAGGTTGGACAGATACGCAGTATTTT.

The V call is TRBV6-1, the J call TRBJ2-5; 11 bases fit TRBD2. The CDR3 has 15 residues. The germline V gene encodes CDR1 MNHNS and CDR2 SASEGT. V shed 6 bases, J shed 3 bases, and the junction held 6 bases outside the gene matches. This chain's CDR3 is CASRVSGRAEETQYF. In nucleotides, the CDR3 is TGTGCCAGCAGAGTTAGCGGGAGGGCCGAAGAGACCCAGTACTTC.

This chain connects TRBV5-6 to TRBJ2-3, with 7 bases identical to TRBD2. Germline CDR1 SGHDT, CDR2 YYEEEE. CDR3 length: 13 amino acids. V gave up 5 bases and J gave up 1 base; unmatched junction bases: 1. The CDR3: CASRAGRTDTQYF. The CDR3 DNA is TGTGCCAGCAGAGCGGGGCGCACAGATACGCAGTATTTT.